The rows below give T cell receptor beta chains drawn from one sample of a study of regulatory T cells in long-lasting Graves disease. A single record per CDR3 protein comes from TCRdb applying MiXCR to the multiplex PCR reads. The table shows over 300,000 distinct CDR3 sequences, with around 15% occurring only once. The source was peripheral blood mononuclear cells (PBMCs), collected at new diagnosis, from a patient treated with antithyroid drugs. These receptors were collected from a female donor with Graves disease. The CDR3 runs from the conserved cysteine through the conserved F or W. D genes are given only for firm matches. Size is stated for part of the rows, as once, few or many counts, or as a class when the clone is expanded.

D: TRBD1
V: TRBV12-3/TRBV12-4
size: many
J: TRBJ2-5
CDR3: CASSPQTTGWETQYF
DNA: TGTGCCAGCAGTCCACAAACGACAGGGTGGGAGACCCAGTACTTC

D: TRBD1
V: TRBV20-1
size: few
J: TRBJ2-2
CDR3: CSARSRAGTGAPVPGELFF
DNA: TGCAGTGCTAGATCGCGGGCCGGGACAGGGGCCCCGGTCCCCGGGGAGCTGTTTTTT

D: -
V: TRBV12-3/TRBV12-4
size: many
J: TRBJ1-1
CDR3: CASSFSGQNTEAFF
DNA: TGTGCCAGCAGTTTCTCGGGACAGAACACTGAAGCTTTCTTT

D: -
V: TRBV6-1
size: many
J: TRBJ2-2
CDR3: CASFRLWARSNTGELFF
DNA: TGTGCCAGTTTCCGACTCTGGGCTAGATCGAACACCGGGGAGCTGTTTTTT

D: -
V: TRBV9
size: many
J: TRBJ2-1
CDR3: CASSVNPGYGVEQFF
DNA: TGTGCCAGCAGCGTCAACCCGGGATATGGGGTTGAGCAGTTCTTC

D: -
V: TRBV7-2
size: few
J: TRBJ2-5
CDR3: CASSLDRVRGETQYF
DNA: TGTGCCAGCAGCTTAGATAGGGTACGCGGGGAGACCCAGTACTTC

D: TRBD1
V: TRBV7-9
size: many
J: TRBJ2-2
CDR3: CASSLGGQIYTNTGELFF
DNA: TGTGCCAGCAGCTTAGGGGGACAGATCTACACTAACACCGGGGAGCTGTTTTTT

D: TRBD1
V: TRBV20-1
size: few
J: TRBJ1-6
CDR3: CSVDRGLDSPLHF
DNA: TGCAGTGTGGACAGGGGGCTTGATTCACCCCTCCACTTT

D: TRBD1
V: TRBV11-2
size: many
J: TRBJ1-2
CDR3: CASSLQTGTYGYTF
DNA: TGTGCCAGCAGCCTTCAGACAGGGACGTATGGCTACACCTTC

D: -
V: TRBV28
size: many
J: TRBJ1-1
CDR3: CASSYTPTGGDGAFF
DNA: TGTGCCAGCAGTTACACCCCGACAGGCGGGGACGGAGCTTTCTTT

D: -
V: TRBV6-1
size: many
J: TRBJ1-1
CDR3: CASRIYGTHTEAFF
DNA: TGTGCCAGCAGAATATACGGGACACACACTGAAGCTTTCTTT

D: -
V: TRBV20-1
size: -
J: TRBJ2-3
CDR3: CSAPPHRGRTDTQYF
DNA: TGCAGTGCTCCACCCCATCGGGGACGCACAGATACGCAGTATTTT

D: -
V: TRBV7-9
size: -
J: TRBJ2-1
CDR3: CASSKTVLDEQFF
DNA: TGTGCCAGCAGCAAGACAGTCTTAGATGAGCAGTTCTTC

D: -
V: TRBV5-1
size: few
J: TRBJ2-5
CDR3: CASSLGIRYGGRRETQYF
DNA: TGCGCCAGCAGCCTTGGTATCCGTTACGGGGGGCGCCGGGAGACCCAGTACTTC

D: -
V: TRBV6-1
size: many
J: TRBJ2-2
CDR3: CASTLGVPHTGELFF
DNA: TGTGCCAGCACATTGGGTGTCCCTCACACCGGGGAGCTGTTTTTT

D: -
V: TRBV7-2
size: -
J: TRBJ1-4
CDR3: CASSFGDGAEKLFF
DNA: TGTGCCAGCAGCTTCGGGGACGGGGCTGAAAAACTGTTTTTT

D: TRBD2
V: TRBV18
size: few
J: TRBJ2-1
CDR3: CASSPPGIAGGIEQFF
DNA: TGTGCCAGCTCACCACCGGGGATAGCGGGAGGAATTGAGCAGTTCTTC

D: -
V: TRBV10-3
size: -
J: TRBJ1-1
CDR3: CAISERDTEAFF
DNA: TGTGCCATCAGTGAACGGGACACTGAAGCTTTCTTT

D: TRBD1
V: TRBV6-2/TRBV6-3
size: -
J: TRBJ1-3
CDR3: CASNNFLQGAGGNTIYF
DNA: TGTGCCAGCAACAACTTCCTACAGGGGGCAGGTGGAAACACCATATATTTT

D: -
V: TRBV15
size: -
J: TRBJ2-5
CDR3: CATSSSGETQYF
DNA: TGTGCCACCAGCAGCTCAGGGGAGACCCAGTACTTC

D: TRBD2
V: TRBV12-3/TRBV12-4
size: few
J: TRBJ2-5
CDR3: CASSALGSGRGQETQYF
DNA: TGTGCCAGCAGTGCGCTGGGTAGCGGGCGGGGGCAAGAGACCCAGTACTTC

D: TRBD1
V: TRBV29-1
size: many
J: TRBJ1-1
CDR3: CSAGQGAGTEAFF
DNA: TGCAGCGCGGGACAGGGGGCGGGAACTGAAGCTTTCTTT